This TCR beta chain was sequenced during a study of CD8+ T cells in alopecia areata listed by TCRdb under 2018. In the study overall: Treated patients were enrolled in an open-label pilot trial of oral tofacitinib at 5 to 10 mg twice daily for moderate-to-severe alopecia areata. Biopsies were taken from tofacitinib-treated patients at baseline and again at 4 and 24 weeks into treatment, and several of those patients also had a later scalp biopsy. RNA came from the PAXgene miRNA kit for fixed scalp, the miRNeasy kit for PBMCs, and the RNeasy kit for mouse skin. Scalp tissue and sorted CD4+ and CD8+ peripheral blood T cells from patchy and totalis/universalis alopecia areata patients and from healthy controls were covered by human TCRbeta sequencing. The study used high-throughput TCRbeta sequencing to examine T cell clonal expansion in alopecia areata, in both the C3H/HeJ mouse model and human patients. Scalp clonality was compared across normal scalp (n=4), patchy alopecia areata scalp (n=8), and alopecia totalis/universalis scalp (n=8). Tofacitinib was administered for 6 to 18 months, and 6 months of follow-up off drug were then conducted to assess delayed response and recurrence. TCRbeta CDR3 regions were amplified by immunoSEQ multiplex PCR using 35 Vbeta forward and 13 Jbeta reverse primers. Broad study findings and their caveats: Unlike mouse skin, where gammadelta T cells dominate, normal human skin contains resident alphabeta T cells that get sequenced too, which complicates analysis of the scalp TCR repertoire. Compared with normal scalp, lesional scalp had higher clonality and more expanded CD8+ clones, particularly in alopecia totalis/universalis, a pattern that suggests antigenic drive. Compared with mice, TCR sequences shared between patients were less clear, possibly partly because of HLA diversity across the patient population.

A word on this clone: Its antigen target is currently unknown. Base quality data are lacking; no much larger clone is found one base away.

Libraries were constructed by the immunoSEQ multiplex PCR assay. To provide template for TCR sequencing, every sample had RNA extracted and reverse transcribed into cDNA. SuperScript III was used to make first-strand cDNA, primed with a 2:1 mix of oligo-dT and random hexamers. A synthetic immune receptor repertoire was used to gauge amplification bias, and whatever bias remained was removed computationally. The paper's data handling went like this. Raw reads were preprocessed to remove errors, and CDR3 was defined according to IMGT conventions as the region from the conserved cysteine to phenylalanine. To get clonality, Shannon entropy was normalized by log2 of the number of productive unique TCRs and the result was subtracted from 1. Whether scalp clones were CD4 or CD8 was inferred by matching scalp TCRbeta sequences against CD4 and CD8 repertoires sorted from blood. TCRdb mirrors the immuneACCESS table, restricted to in-frame sequences. Some clones are absent from its copies; in checked studies, under half trace to an unresolved V gene, and the reason for the others is unknown. V and J calls and clone size are those listed in that table; D and trimming were worked out from the DNA. The sample table contains some 180,000 clones; only one count was recorded for 63% of them. Together, the top ten hold under 2% of the sample.

Read against the paper, the sample's time point label means: baseline before oral tofacitinib. Peripheral blood and lesional scalp punch biopsies were obtained from patients with alopecia areata. PBMCs were isolated by density centrifugation and stained for CD3, CD4 and CD8, after which CD4+ and CD8+ T cells were sorted on a FACSAria. Sequences were derived from CD4+ T cells sorted from blood, sampled at week 0. The sequence came from a human donor with alopecia areata.

The CDR3 here reads CATTGEGREKLFF. The base sequence is TGTGCCACCACCGGGGAGGGGCGTGAAAAACTGTTTTTT. This receptor chain uses TRBV15 and TRBJ1-4; 5 matching bases give a weak D call of TRBD1. From its cysteine to its phenylalanine, the CDR3 spans 13 amino acids. The CDR3 DNA has 39 bases and is translated from base 1. CDR1 and CDR2 are read off the germline V gene (reference sequence) as LNHNV and YYDKDF. V gives up 7 bases and J gives up 7 bases, and the segment between their germline ends measures 13 bases.